A selection of T cell receptor beta chains follows, all from one sample in a study of cytotoxic CD8 clonotypes in ibrutinib-treated CLL. The protocol was immunoSEQ multiplex PCR, while the TCRdb copy is restricted to in-frame clones and leaves out a portion. The sample has approximately 74,000 clones; around 84% are singletons. Sequencing was performed on PBMCs, taken at disease progression, from a patient treated with ibrutinib. The receptors here all came from a human donor with chronic lymphocytic leukemia. CDR3s leave out the opening cysteine and the closing phenylalanine or tryptophan. Fields, in order: V gene, CDR3 protein.

TRBV27	ASSFWGDGYGYT
TRBV2	ASSLEANEKLF
TRBV20-1	SAIQDYGYT
TRBV5-1	ASSLNGLSETQY
TRBV6-6	ASSYVRGSYEQY
TRBV6-1	ASSDRDRVGRDQPQH
TRBV5-1	ASSLGGSNTEAF
TRBV5-6	ASSLGLAAGTQY
TRBV6-5	ASSSTYGTGHEQY
TRBV30	AWRHRDRGLLGTGELF
TRBV11-2	ASSSETGNTDTQY
TRBV10-3	AITRTGWANYGYT
TRBV28	ASSLRRDRVKTNYGYT
TRBV13	ASSLMGLGGYT
TRBV4-1	ASSQLGNNAEAF
TRBV4-2	ASSQFLGEYEAF
TRBV5-1	ASSRGQGYEQY
TRBV23-1	ASSQSTLLGEKLF
TRBV25-1	ASSPPAGGRGETQY
TRBV21-1	ATRSSETEAF
TRBV7-9	ASSLQGEREKLF
TRBV5-1	ASSFPSPLTGPNYEQY
TRBV15	ATSREAGASDTQY
TRBV9	ASSPGLAGGQETQY
TRBV7-9	ASSLAGQTYGYT
TRBV6-5	ASSYSSRGYGYT
TRBV19	ASRSVGRGLPPQH
TRBV30	AWSVAGGPDTQY
TRBV27	ASSPKTGGYT
TRBV18	ASSPYNTYEQY
TRBV6-4	ASSATSGGTDTQY
TRBV7-9	ASSSPGLAYEQY
TRBV9	ASSPGGQGRQPQH
TRBV10-3	AISSRGTNYGYT
TRBV7-2	ASSLLAGGSYEQY
TRBV29-1	SVAGALNEKLF
TRBV9	ASSVLLVGELF
TRBV28	ASSLFSGHQETQY
TRBV5-1	ASSLVASGGASTDTQY
TRBV9	ASSVDSGRGETQY
TRBV7-9	ASSLGERPNYGYT
TRBV5-1	ASSLREVGYNEQF
TRBV5-1	ASSWGTGELF
TRBV6-5	ASSGLVPTDTQY
TRBV28	ASSPPGGKNEQY
TRBV6-1	ASSEKPSVTYNEQF
TRBV7-2	ASSLVEWWGNYGYT
TRBV29-1	SVEETNGNTIY
TRBV29-1	SGTGTLYNEQF
TRBV18	ASSRGDQETQY
TRBV7-8	ASSPKRRSGANVLT
TRBV5-6	ASSWGRGLEAF
TRBV5-1	ASSLWGDTDTQY
TRBV29-1	SVGMGHRVSGYT
TRBV4-1	ASSQGTGSFQPQH
TRBV6-1	ASTEWGPGNTIY
TRBV11-1	ASSLAQLYNEQF
TRBV4-1	ASGQGNGNTIY
TRBV19	ASQDQKFSGNTIY